Presented here are 2 T cell receptor beta chains from one specimen sequenced in a study of shared clonotypes between healthy human individuals. Sequencing used immunoSEQ multiplex PCR; TCRdb keeps in-frame clones, though not all of them. Altogether 550,000 to 750,000 clones are present, about 95% being singletons, with the ten largest covering 0.095% to 0.12%. It was CD45RO-negative cells, positively selected for CCR7, that made up naive CD8 cells, with terminally differentiated effector memory CD45RA+ cells excluded. Sequences were obtained from naive CD8+ T cells sorted from blood. These receptors came from a woman aged 30 to 39 in good health.

The genes are TRBV7-6 and TRBJ2-5; D gene ambiguous. With 2 bases removed from V and 3 bases from J, the gap between germline ends came to 13 bases. This CDR3 is built from 15 residues. Germline V gene sequence: CDR1 SGHVS, CDR2 FNYEAQ. The CDR3 spells CASSLISSPKETQYF. The DNA for the CDR3 is TGTGCCAGCAGCTTAATATCCTCCCCTAAAGAGACCCAGTACTTC.

The V call is TRBV30, the J call TRBJ2-2; D is ambiguous. The CDR3 covers 14 residues. Germline loops: CDR1 GTSNPN, CDR2 SVGIG (reference sequence). Trimming cost V 4 bases and J 4 bases, with 13 bases left between them. The CDR3 sequence: CAWTFNSGTGELFF. CDR3 DNA sequence: TGTGCCTGGACCTTTAATTCAGGCACCGGGGAGCTGTTTTTT.